Listed here are 15 T cell receptor beta chains from one sample, sequenced in a study of T cells in tumors after PD-1 blockade. Sequencing was performed with immunoSEQ multiplex PCR; in TCRdb, only in-frame clones are kept and a portion is missing. The sample lists about 48,000 clones; 65% to 85% were seen once. The source material was PBMCs, sampled before anti-PD-1 treatment. These receptor sequences come from a human donor with basal cell carcinoma.

The rearrangement joins TRBV7-2 to TRBJ2-5, with TRBD1 matching 8 bases. Germline loops: CDR1 SGHTA, CDR2 FQGNSA. The V gene end was trimmed by 4 bases and the J gene end by 2 bases; junction bases not matched to a gene: 9. The CDR3 loop spans 16 amino acids. CDR3 coding DNA: TGTGCCAGCAGCTCCATCGACAGGGGTCATCAAGAGACCCAGTACTTC. This sequence encodes CASSSIDRGHQETQYF.

In its sample, this clone was seen a few times. J is TRBJ2-4 and V is TRBV4-1; D may be TRBD1 (5 bases). This CDR3 region has 17 residues. The germline V gene has CDR1 MGHRA and CDR2 YSYEKL. Trimming removed 1 base at V and 7 bases at J, with 20 bases between. CDR3 bases: TGCGCCAGCAGCCAAGGTAATTGGGCGGACACTGGGAACATTCAGTACTTC. Translating gives CASSQGNWADTGNIQYF.

The CDR3 reads CSALTANQPQHF. The CDR3 DNA is TGCAGCGCCCTGACGGCCAATCAGCCCCAGCATTTT. J is TRBJ1-5 and V is TRBV29-1; D remains unclear. CDR1 is SQVTM, CDR2 ANQGSEA, per germline. This CDR3 has 12 amino acids. Trimming took off 7 bases at V and 3 bases at J, with 10 bases between the two ends.

This clone was seen just once. The chain joins TRBV7-2 to TRBJ2-2; D is unclear. Germline-derived CDR1 and CDR2 are SGHTA and FQGNSA. The CDR3 spans 15 residues. Trimming took off 2 bases at V and 0 bases at J, with 7 bases between the two ends. DNA for the CDR3: TGTGCCAGCAGCTTAAGGGTTTCGAACACCGGGGAGCTGTTTTTT. Translation: CASSLRVSNTGELFF. The full variable domain, in which reference TRBV7-2 and TRBJ2-2 provide the parts outside the CDR3, is GAGVSQSPSNKVTEKGKDVELRCDPISGHTALYWYRQSLGQGLEFLIYFQGNSAPDKSGLPSDRFSAERTGGSVSTLTIQRTQQEDSAVYLCASSLRVSNTGELFFGEGSRLTVL.

The V call is TRBV18, the J call TRBJ2-1, with 13 nucleotides matching TRBD2. V was clipped by 8 bases and J by 7 bases; unmatched bases: 8. Germline CDR1 and CDR2: KGHSH and LQKENI. The length of the CDR3 is 15 residues. CDR3 DNA: TGTGCCAGCCTAGAGACTAGCGGGGGGCGTAATGAGCAGTTCTTC. Its protein is CASLETSGGRNEQFF.

CDR3 sequence reads: CASSQGLAGHSYEQYF. In nucleotides, the CDR3 is TGTGCCAGCAGCCAAGGGCTAGCGGGCCACTCCTACGAGCAGTACTTC. The V and J genes are TRBV3-1 (or the pseudogene TRBV3-2) and TRBJ2-7; 8 nucleotides align to TRBD2. Germline V gene data show CDR1 as LGHDT and CDR2 as YNNKEL (reference sequence). The CDR3 consists of 16 residues. V shed 1 base and J 0 bases; nucleotides not matched to a gene: 5.

The CDR3 DNA reads TGTGCCAGCAGCTTGGCCTGGCCCGGGCCTGTCTACGAGCAGTACTTC. The encoded protein is CASSLAWPGPVYEQYF. V usage is TRBV5-6 and J usage is TRBJ2-7; no firm D call. Trimming shortened V by 0 bases and J by 3 bases, and 16 bases separated the two germline ends. The CDR3 consists of 16 residues. Germline CDR1 is SGHDT and CDR2 is YYEEEE.

This clone has just a few counts. The genes are TRBV10-1 and TRBJ2-1; 7 nucleotides match TRBD2. Germline values: CDR1 WNHNN, CDR2 SYGVQD (reference sequence). This CDR3 region has 14 residues. With V trimmed by 4 bases and J by 0 bases, 0 bases remained unmatched. The DNA of the CDR3 is TGCGCCAGCAGTGGGACTAGCTCCTACAATGAGCAGTTCTTC. It encodes CASSGTSSYNEQFF.

The chain links TRBV4-1 to TRBJ1-5; D ambiguous. The CDR3 is 15 residues long. Trimming pared 0 bases from V and 0 bases from J, leaving 6 bases between. Germline loops: CDR1 MGHRA, CDR2 YSYEKL. CDR3 nucleotides: TGCGCCAGCAGCCAAGATGTCCCTAGCAATCAGCCCCAGCATTTT. This codes for CASSQDVPSNQPQHF.

There are a few counts of this clone. The V call is TRBV5-1, the J call TRBJ1-1, with a weak D call TRBD1 (5 bases). The CDR3 loop spans 15 amino acids. The V gene's germline CDR1 is SGHRS and CDR2 YFSETQ. Trimming removed 4 bases at V and 0 bases at J, with 13 bases between. CDR3 in DNA: TGCGCCAGCAGCAGGGCGTGGGGGGTGAACACTGAAGCTTTCTTT. This encodes CASSRAWGVNTEAFF. The whole variable domain, remainder taken from reference TRBV5-1 and TRBJ1-1, is KAGVTQTPRYLIKTRGQQVTLSCSPISGHRSVSWYQQTPGQGLQFLFEYFSETQRNKGNFPGRFSGRQFSNSRSEMNVSTLELGDSALYLCASSRAWGVNTEAFFGQGTRLTVV.

The chain couples TRBV2 to TRBJ2-7; 10 bases are a match to TRBD2. This CDR3 contains 14 residues. Germline CDR1 SNHLY, CDR2 FYNNEI. Losses at the gene ends were 4 bases for V and 2 bases for J; bases not matched to a gene: 2. The CDR3 coding sequence is TGTGCCAGCAGTGTAGCGGGGGGCACCTACGAGCAGTACTTC. It codes for CASSVAGGTYEQYF.

The chain carries TRBV7-9 and TRBJ1-4; D is unclear. The V end lost 1 base, the J end lost 1 base, and 10 bases lay between the germline ends. The CDR3 contains 16 residues. The germline gives CDR1 SEHNR, CDR2 FQNEAQ (reference sequence). CDR3 residues: CASSLDLQGTNEKLFF. In DNA, the CDR3 is TGTGCCAGCAGCTTAGACCTTCAAGGAACTAATGAAAAACTGTTTTTT.

This chain uses TRBV2 with TRBJ2-7, with D possibly being TRBD1 (5 bases). Looked up from germline, CDR1 is SNHLY and CDR2 is FYNNEI. This CDR3 has 14 amino acids. V was clipped by 3 bases and J by 2 bases, with 11 bases between them. CDR3 region: CASSDQGNTYEQYF. The CDR3 DNA sequence: TGTGCCAGCAGTGACCAGGGTAATACCTACGAGCAGTACTTC.

CDR3: CASSLGQGPDTQYF. The CDR3 DNA reads as TGTGCCAGCAGCTTGGGACAGGGTCCGGATACGCAGTATTTT. This chain joins TRBV13 and TRBJ2-3, with 9 bases that match TRBD1. This CDR3 is built from 14 residues. Germline V gene data show CDR1 as PRHDT and CDR2 as FYEKMQ (reference sequence). V lost 3 bases to trimming and J lost 6 bases; unmatched junction nucleotides: 4. Full variable domain (rest looked up from reference TRBV13 and TRBJ2-3): AAGVIQSPRHLIKEKRETATLKCYPIPRHDTVYWYQQGPGQDPQFLISFYEKMQSDKGSIPDRFSAQQFSDYHSELNMSSLELGDSALYFCASSLGQGPDTQYFGPGTRLTVL.

The chain combines TRBV7-9 with TRBJ2-1; a possible D gene is TRBD1 (6 bases). V shed 4 bases and J shed 4 bases, with 14 bases lying between them. This CDR3 region has 15 residues. From germline, CDR1 is SEHNR and CDR2 FQNEAQ (reference sequence). The CDR3, as DNA: TGTGCCAGCAGCTCACGGGACAAACCTTACAATGAGCAGTTCTTC. Its translation: CASSSRDKPYNEQFF.